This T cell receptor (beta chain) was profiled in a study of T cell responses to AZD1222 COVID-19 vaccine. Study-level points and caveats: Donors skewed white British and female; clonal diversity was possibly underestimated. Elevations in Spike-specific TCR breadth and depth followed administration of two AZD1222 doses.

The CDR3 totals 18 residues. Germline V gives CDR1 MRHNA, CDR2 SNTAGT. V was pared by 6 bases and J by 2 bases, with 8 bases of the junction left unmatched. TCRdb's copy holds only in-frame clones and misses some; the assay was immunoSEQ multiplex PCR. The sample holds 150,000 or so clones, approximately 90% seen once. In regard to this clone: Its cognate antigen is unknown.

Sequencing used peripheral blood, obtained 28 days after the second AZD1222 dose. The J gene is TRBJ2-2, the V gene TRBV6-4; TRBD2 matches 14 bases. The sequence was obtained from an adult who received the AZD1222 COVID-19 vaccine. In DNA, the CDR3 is TGTGCCAGCAGCGCCGGGACTAGCGGGAGTGCTAACACCGGGGAGCTGTTTTTT. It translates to CASSAGTSGSANTGELFF.